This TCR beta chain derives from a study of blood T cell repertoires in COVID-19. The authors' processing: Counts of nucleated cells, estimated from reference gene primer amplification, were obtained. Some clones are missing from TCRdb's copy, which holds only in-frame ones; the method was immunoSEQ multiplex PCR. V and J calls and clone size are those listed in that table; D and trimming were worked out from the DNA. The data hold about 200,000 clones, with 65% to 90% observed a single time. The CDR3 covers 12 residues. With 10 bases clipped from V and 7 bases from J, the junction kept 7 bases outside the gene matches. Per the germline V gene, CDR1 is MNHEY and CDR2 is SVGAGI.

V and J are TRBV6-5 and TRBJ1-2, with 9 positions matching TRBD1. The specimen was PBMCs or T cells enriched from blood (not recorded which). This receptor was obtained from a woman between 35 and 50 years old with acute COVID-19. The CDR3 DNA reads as TGTGCCACCTGGGGACAGGGACGTGGCTACACCTTC. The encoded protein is CATWGQGRGYTF.